Shown below are 21 T cell receptor beta chains from a single sample sequenced in a study of T cells in Graves' hyperthyroidism and ophthalmopathy. The CDR3 regions of TCR beta were amplified from RNA transcripts. The HTBI primer set drove a first-round RT-PCR of the TCR CDR3. TCRdb itself ran the multiplex PCR reads through MiXCR, one entry per CDR3 protein. This table has a few hundred thousand distinct CDR3 sequences, about 14% appearing once. Sequenced: blood. These receptors were collected from a woman in her thirties with Graves' ophthalmopathy.

This clonotype was picked up many times. At one end, the junction sequence differs from germline, possibly due to a read error. This rearrangement joins TRBV30 to TRBJ2-4, with 9 bases fitting TRBD2. Germline values: CDR1 GTSNPN, CDR2 SVGIG (reference sequence). This CDR3 contains 13 residues. DNA for the CDR3: TGTGCCTGGAGGGGACTAGCCCAAAACATTCAGTACTTC. Protein sequence: CAWRGLAQNIQYF.

This clonotype was counted at least ten times. This chain links TRBV30 with TRBJ2-6; D is undetermined. Trimming removed 4 bases from V and 3 bases from J, with 10 bases in between. Germline V lookup: CDR1 GTSNPN, CDR2 SVGIG (reference sequence). CDR3 length equals 14 residues. CDR3 bases: TGTGCCTGGAAAGTCCTGAATGGGGCCAACGTCCTGACTTTC. Its protein is CAWKVLNGANVLTF.

At least ten counts were recorded for this clonotype. CDR3 DNA: TGTGCCAGCAGCTTAAAGTGGGGACAAGAGAATGAAAAACTGTTTTTT. Encoded protein: CASSLKWGQENEKLFF. The chain recombines TRBV7-8 with TRBJ1-4; D might be TRBD1 (6 bases). Looked up from germline, CDR1 is SGHVS and CDR2 is FQNEAQ. V lost 2 bases and J 5 bases, leaving 15 bases between the germline ends. This CDR3 has 16 residues.

In this sample, this clonotype turned up a few times. The rearrangement joins TRBV6-5 to TRBJ1-1, with D hard to call. The V and J ends lost 0 bases and 0 bases respectively, with 14 bases between them. The CDR3 has 17 amino acids. Germline V gives CDR1 MNHEY, CDR2 SVGAGI. The CDR3 is CASSYSLRSGLNTEAFF. The DNA of the CDR3 is TGTGCCAGCAGTTACTCGCTCCGTTCGGGGTTGAACACTGAAGCTTTCTTT.

This clonotype showed up just a few times. The chain recombines TRBV5-1 with TRBJ2-1; 10 bases are shared with TRBD1. CDR3 length: 16 amino acids. V was pared by 2 bases and J by 4 bases, with 6 bases of the junction left unmatched. CDR1 SGHRS and CDR2 YFSETQ come from the germline V gene. The CDR3 protein is CASSFEGQGTYNEQFF. As DNA, the CDR3 is TGCGCCAGCAGCTTCGAGGGACAGGGGACTTACAATGAGCAGTTCTTC. The full variable domain, with the rest looked up from reference TRBV5-1 and TRBJ2-1, is KAGVTQTPRYLIKTRGQQVTLSCSPISGHRSVSWYQQTPGQGLQFLFEYFSETQRNKGNFPGRFSGRQFSNSRSEMNVSTLELGDSALYLCASSFEGQGTYNEQFFGPGTRLTVL.

At least ten counts were recorded for this clonotype. The chain combines TRBV11-2 with TRBJ2-4; 7 nucleotides match TRBD1. Losses at the gene ends were 0 bases for V and 1 base for J; bases not matched to a gene: 9. Germline V gives CDR1 SGHAT, CDR2 FQNNGV. This CDR3 region has 18 residues. This CDR3 is CASSLDSQDRSAKNIQYF. The CDR3 region has the DNA TGTGCCAGCAGCTTAGATTCCCAGGACAGGAGCGCCAAAAACATTCAGTACTTC. The whole variable domain, filled in from reference TRBV11-2 and TRBJ2-4, reads EAGVAQSPRYKIIEKRQSVAFWCNPISGHATLYWYQQILGQGPKLLIQFQNNGVVDDSQLPKDRFSAERLKGVDSTLKIQPAKLEDSAVYLCASSLDSQDRSAKNIQYFGAGTRLSVL.

This clonotype appeared many times. The chain carries TRBV7-9 and TRBJ2-5; 8 bases fit TRBD2. This CDR3 has 14 residues. J was trimmed by 7 bases and V by 5 bases; bases with no gene match: 9. CDR1 is SEHNR, CDR2 FQNEAQ, per germline (reference sequence). The CDR3 DNA is TGTGCCAGCAGCCGGGGGGGCGGAAGCGGGACCCAGTACTTC. Its translation: CASSRGGGSGTQYF.

This clonotype was observed a few times. The genes are TRBV7-3 and TRBJ2-1; TRBD2 matches 11 bases. V shed 3 bases and J 3 bases; nucleotides not matched to a gene: 4. CDR3 size: 16 residues. Germline V lookup: CDR1 SGHTA, CDR2 FQGTGA. The CDR3 region has the DNA TGTGCCAGCAGCTTTAATAGCGGGGGGGTCTACAATGAGCAGTTCTTC. Protein product: CASSFNSGGVYNEQFF.

This clonotype was counted many times. The rearrangement uses TRBV2 and TRBJ1-3; D remains ambiguous. The V and J ends lost 7 bases and 0 bases respectively, with 13 bases between them. The CDR3 contains 15 residues. The germline V gene encodes CDR1 SNHLY and CDR2 FYNNEI. The CDR3 DNA sequence: TGTGCCAGCACCGAAATCCCGGGCTCTGGAAACACCATATATTTT. This sequence encodes CASTEIPGSGNTIYF.

This clonotype was detected once. This CDR3 is missing its conserved last phenylalanine or tryptophan, likely due to a read error. The rearrangement links TRBV10-2 to TRBJ1-5, with D possibly TRBD1 on 5 matching bases. V gave up 6 bases and J gave up 0 bases, with 12 bases separating them. Germline values: CDR1 WSHSY, CDR2 SAAADI. The CDR3 runs 15 residues. Here the CDR3 reads CASRETAISNQPQHL. CDR3 DNA: TGCGCCAGCAGAGAGACAGCCATTAGCAATCAGCCCCAGCATCTT.

This clonotype occurred many times. The chain combines TRBV5-1 with TRBJ2-7; no clear D gene. Germline-derived CDR1 and CDR2 are SGHRS and YFSETQ. There are 13 residues in the CDR3. V was shortened by 5 bases and J by 3 bases, with 12 bases between the two germline ends. CDR3 DNA sequence: TGCGCCAGCAGGGTGACGCAAAACTACGAGCAGTACTTC. Protein product: CASRVTQNYEQYF.

As regards this clonotype: A much bigger clone sits one base away, suggesting this may be a read error. This chain joins TRBV20-1 and TRBJ1-3; D gene ambiguous. There are 15 residues in the CDR3. Trimming pared 5 bases from V and 6 bases from J, leaving 20 bases between. CDR1 and CDR2 from the germline V gene are DFQATT and SNEGSKA (reference sequence). The CDR3 here is CSAGGLGSSINTIYF. The CDR3, as DNA: TGCAGTGCTGGAGGACTGGGAAGCTCTATAAACACCATATATTTT.

This clonotype was observed at least ten times. The chain recombines TRBV14 with TRBJ1-2; D is possibly TRBD1 (6 bases). Per the germline V gene, CDR1 is SGHDN and CDR2 is FVKESK. There are 14 residues in the CDR3. V was shortened by 3 bases and J by 6 bases, with 14 bases between the two germline ends. The CDR3 region is CASSHRGQRNGYTF. CDR3 coding DNA: TGTGCCAGCAGCCACCGAGGACAGCGGAATGGCTACACCTTC.

The sample holds a few counts of this clonotype. The gene calls are TRBV28 and TRBJ1-5; 7 bases fit TRBD1. Germline loops: CDR1 MDHEN, CDR2 SYDVKM. The CDR3 is made up of 15 amino acids. The V gene end was trimmed by 3 bases and the J gene end by 5 bases; junction bases not matched to a gene: 7. DNA of the CDR3: TGTGCCAGCAGTTTGCTACAGGGGTCTTATCAGCCCCAGCATTTT. Translating gives CASSLLQGSYQPQHF.

This clonotype was recorded at least ten times. The chain carries TRBV6-9 and TRBJ2-5; D unresolved. This CDR3 region has 11 residues. Germline values: CDR1 MNHGY, CDR2 SVAAGI. Trimming left V 8 bases short and J 13 bases short, with 17 bases between. The CDR3 DNA reads TGTGCCAGCGTGCGTATCGGGTTACCGTACTTC. Its translation is CASVRIGLPYF.

The sample holds many counts of this clonotype. V and J are TRBV12-3 or TRBV12-4 and TRBJ2-3; 10 positions agree with TRBD1. The CDR3 is 15 amino acids. V was clipped by 3 bases and J by 4 bases; unmatched bases: 4. The CDR3 coding sequence is TGTGCCAGCAGTTTCGACAGGGGGCAGGCAGATACGCAGTATTTT. Encoded protein: CASSFDRGQADTQYF.

This clonotype has more than one count but fewer than ten. V gene TRBV6-1 combines with J gene TRBJ1-3; D call uncertain. Germline assignment: CDR1 MNHNS and CDR2 SASEGT. This CDR3 spans 14 amino acids. V was trimmed by 5 bases and J by 6 bases, leaving 14 bases between them. This chain's CDR3 is CASSPPGRANTIYF. CDR3 nucleotide sequence: TGTGCCAGCAGTCCCCCCGGGCGGGCAAACACCATATATTTT.

The rearrangement links TRBV24-1 to TRBJ2-5, with 7 bases that match TRBD1. This CDR3 has 14 amino acids. With 12 bases clipped from V and 5 bases from J, the junction kept 14 bases outside the gene matches. CDR1 KGHDR and CDR2 SFDVKD come from the germline V gene. The CDR3 is CASSGQRLRETQYF. The CDR3 DNA follows: TGTGCCTCCTCGGGACAGCGGCTTAGGGAGACCCAGTACTTC.

This clonotype was detected many times. The chain recombines TRBV2 with TRBJ1-6; 8 positions match TRBD1. Germline V CDR1 and CDR2: SNHLY, FYNNEI. The CDR3 covers 15 residues. Trimming removed 6 bases from V and 8 bases from J; junction bases left unmatched: 9. CDR3 nucleotide sequence: TGTGCCAGCAGACGACAGGGGACGGCTTATTCACCCCTCCACTTT. Its protein is CASRRQGTAYSPLHF.

This clonotype was seen at least ten times. The chain employs TRBV27 and TRBJ1-4, with 7 nucleotides matching TRBD1. The CDR3 consists of 15 residues. V was clipped by 6 bases and J by 5 bases; unmatched bases: 9. Germline values: CDR1 MNHEY, CDR2 SMNVEV (reference sequence). The CDR3 here is CASRKMGQKNEKLFF. The CDR3 DNA reads as TGTGCCAGCAGAAAAATGGGACAGAAGAATGAAAAACTGTTTTTT.

The J gene is TRBJ1-4, the V gene TRBV20-1; 8 bases agree with TRBD1. The germline V gene encodes CDR1 DFQATT and CDR2 SNEGSKA (reference sequence). The junction had 13 bases not matched to a gene; V was cut back by 6 bases and J by 10 bases. The CDR3 runs 14 residues. The CDR3 sequence is CSARGTGGSGKLFF. Here the CDR3 DNA reads TGCAGTGCCAGGGGCACAGGGGGTTCTGGAAAACTGTTTTTT.